The sequence of this T cell receptor beta chain was determined in a study of T cell responses to AZD1222 COVID-19 vaccine. Whole-study findings and limits: Regions 160-218 and 743-854 held dominance among vaccine-associated CD4 TCRs, which spanned spike.

Second doses were pooled across both intervals (about 4 or about 12 weeks). Profiling relied on immunoSEQ multiplex PCR, and the TCRdb table lists in-frame clones only, not all of them. The data contain about 140,000 clones, roughly 90% of them singletons. Concerning this clone itself: Antigen: not known.

This receptor was identified in an adult who received the AZD1222 COVID-19 vaccine. The sequencing here drew on peripheral blood, taken 28 days after the second AZD1222 dose.

This CDR3 reads CASSDPHGAKNIQYF. The DNA of the CDR3 is TGTGCCAGCAGTGACCCTCATGGGGCCAAAAACATTCAGTACTTC. The chain joins TRBV6-2 or TRBV6-3 to TRBJ2-4; D remains unclear. Germline V gives CDR1 MNHEY, CDR2 SVGEGT. V was pared by 5 bases and J by 1 base, with 12 bases between. The CDR3 runs 15 residues.